One sample yielded the 6 T cell receptor beta chains listed below, sequenced in a study of cytomegalovirus exposure and HLA in healthy donors. 60 Vbeta and 13 Jbeta primers were used in PCR. The data were produced by immunoSEQ multiplex PCR, yet TCRdb's version contains in-frame clones alone and is incomplete. The table shows about 120,000 clones, with 80% occurring only once. The sequencing sample was made of PBMCs. These receptors originate from a female donor in good health and CMV-seropositive.

This clone was seen only a few times. This chain uses TRBV6-6 with TRBJ1-4; no clear D. CDR1 MNHNY and CDR2 SVGAGI come from the germline V gene (reference sequence). Trimming cost V 8 bases and J 7 bases, with 14 bases left between them. This CDR3 region has 13 residues. The CDR3 reads CASYRGGFEKLFF. The CDR3 DNA is TGTGCCAGCTACCGGGGAGGATTTGAAAAACTGTTTTTT.

V usage is TRBV7-9 and J usage is TRBJ1-4, with TRBD1 matching over 8 bases. Germline CDR1 and CDR2: SEHNR and FQNEAQ (reference sequence). This CDR3 is 15 amino acids long. The J segment lost 4 bases and the V segment lost 4 bases, leaving 5 bases of the junction unmatched. The CDR3 sequence is CASSYGQGNNEKLFF. As DNA, the CDR3 is TGTGCCAGCAGCTACGGACAGGGTAATAATGAAAAACTGTTTTTT. Looking up the rest from reference TRBV7-9 and TRBJ1-4 gives the full variable domain: DTGVSQNPRHKITKRGQNVTFRCDPISEHNRLYWYRQTLGQGPEFLTYFQNEAQLEKSRLLSDRFSAERPKGSFSTLEIQRTEQGDSAMYLCASSYGQGNNEKLFFGSGTQLSVL.

This clone was seen only a few times. The J gene is TRBJ1-4, the V gene TRBV6-1, with TRBD1 matching over 8 bases. The germline gives CDR1 MNHNS, CDR2 SASEGT. The CDR3 length is 14 residues. The trim removed 8 bases at V and 7 bases at J, leaving 9 bases unmatched. In nucleotides, the CDR3 is TGTGCCAGCTCGACAGGGGCAGCGGGTGAAAAACTGTTTTTT. Protein sequence: CASSTGAAGEKLFF.

The genes are TRBV9 and TRBJ1-6, with a possible D match to TRBD1 (5 bases). V was pared by 2 bases and J by 10 bases, with 13 bases between. The CDR3 is 14 amino acids. The germline V gene has CDR1 SGDLS and CDR2 YYNGEE. CDR3 amino acids: CASSVQGVRSPLHF. The CDR3 DNA follows: TGTGCCAGCAGCGTGCAAGGGGTCCGGTCACCCCTCCACTTT.

This chain joins TRBV7-3 and TRBJ2-1; 10 positions agree with TRBD2. The CDR3 sequence is 14 residues long. Trimming at V came to 2 bases and at J to 8 bases, leaving 3 bases not matched to a gene. Germline values: CDR1 SGHTA, CDR2 FQGTGA. The DNA for the CDR3 is TGTGCCAGCAGCTTAGCTAGCGGGGGAGATGAGCAGTTCTTC. Protein: CASSLASGGDEQFF.

By frequency in the sample, this clone is medium-sized. V usage is TRBV2 and J usage is TRBJ2-5; D is uncertain. CDR3 size: 16 residues. V was pared by 5 bases and J by 3 bases, with 19 bases between. Germline CDR1 and CDR2: SNHLY and FYNNEI. CDR3 DNA: TGTGCCAGCAGTCTAAAAGGCACGGGTCCAGAAGAGACCCAGTACTTC. Protein product: CASSLKGTGPEETQYF.